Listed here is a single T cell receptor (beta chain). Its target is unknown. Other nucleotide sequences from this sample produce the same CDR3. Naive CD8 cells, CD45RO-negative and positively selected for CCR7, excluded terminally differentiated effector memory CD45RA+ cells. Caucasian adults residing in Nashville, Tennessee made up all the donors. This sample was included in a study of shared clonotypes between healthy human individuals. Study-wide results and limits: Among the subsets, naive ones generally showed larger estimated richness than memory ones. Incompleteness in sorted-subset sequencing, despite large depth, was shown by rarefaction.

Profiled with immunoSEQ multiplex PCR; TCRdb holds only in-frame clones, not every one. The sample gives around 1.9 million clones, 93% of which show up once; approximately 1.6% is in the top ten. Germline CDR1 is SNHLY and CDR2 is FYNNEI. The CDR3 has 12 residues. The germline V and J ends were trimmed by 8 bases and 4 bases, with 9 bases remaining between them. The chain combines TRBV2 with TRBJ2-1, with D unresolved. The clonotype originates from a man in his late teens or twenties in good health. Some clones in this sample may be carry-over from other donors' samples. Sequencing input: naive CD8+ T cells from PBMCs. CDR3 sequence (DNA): TGTGCCAGCTCAGAATCTTACAATGAGCAGTTCTTC. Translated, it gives CASSESYNEQFF.